This T cell receptor beta chain derives from a study of control samples from healthy donors and cancer patients. TCRdb's copy holds only in-frame clones and misses some; the assay was immunoSEQ multiplex PCR. The table shows more than 95,000 clones, with roughly 84% occurring only once. Germline V gene lookup returns CDR1 KGHDR and CDR2 SFDVKD. V lost 10 bases and J lost 9, with 15 bases in between. The CDR3 spans 13 residues. The genes are TRBV24-1 and TRBJ1-6, with TRBD1 as a possible D gene (6 bases). The clonotype was recovered from a middle-aged man in good health. Sequencing was done on a sample of blood. CDR3 loop: CATQQGRSSPLHF. CDR3 in DNA: TGTGCCACTCAACAGGGTCGGAGTTCACCCCTCCACTTT.